This T cell receptor (beta chain) is drawn from a study of OX40 agonist ivuxolimab in advanced cancers. The table came from immunoSEQ multiplex PCR; TCRdb's copy has only in-frame clones and leaves some out. The table includes 45,000 to 50,000 clones, 89% detected once. The V end lost 0 bases, the J end lost 0 bases, and 12 bases lay between the germline ends. The CDR3 totals 17 residues. Germline V CDR1 and CDR2: KGHSH, LQKENI. This specimen was CD4+ or CD8+ T cells sorted from blood, taken in a trial of the OX40 agonist ivuxolimab. This receptor was identified in an adult with an advanced solid tumor such as melanoma, head and neck, liver or kidney cancer. This chain links TRBV18 with TRBJ2-1; no clear D gene. The CDR3 DNA reads as TGTGCCAGCTCACCACCTTGGGTGAGGAGCTCCTACAATGAGCAGTTCTTC. This codes for CASSPPWVRSSYNEQFF.